This T cell receptor beta chain originates from a study of blood T cell repertoires in COVID-19. Overall study: Material from acute and convalescent COVID-19 was sourced from the United States, Italy and Spain.

The age range of participants was about 18 to 89 years, with residence in approximately 25 US areas. Produced via immunoSEQ multiplex PCR; TCRdb's table is partial and in-frame only. The sample includes some 400,000 clones, about 87% of them seen just once. The CDR3 extends over 14 amino acids. The trim removed 6 bases at V and 5 bases at J, leaving 8 bases unmatched. CDR1 and CDR2 from the germline V gene are MNHEY and SMNVEV (reference sequence). This TCR came from a man between 25 and 39 years old who had recovered from COVID-19. The material sequenced was PBMCs or T cells enriched from blood (not recorded which). This chain connects TRBV27 to TRBJ1-1; 8 bases map to TRBD1. DNA for the CDR3: TGTGCCAGCAGCCTAACAGGGGGATGGACTGAAGCTTTCTTT. Its protein is CASSLTGGWTEAFF.